The 9 T cell receptor beta chains below come from one sample, sequenced in a study of blood T cells in healthy people across ages. A sample-barcoded 5' primer and a J-beta primer mix were used in a second PCR of roughly 7 to 11 cycles. TCRdb reprocessed the 5' RACE reads with MiXCR, giving one entry per CDR3 protein. Here the sample spans 1.5 million to 2 million distinct CDR3 sequences, over 25% being singletons. Material for sequencing was blood. The receptors here all came from a woman aged 30 to 39 in good health.

The chain recombines TRBV20-1 with TRBJ1-1; 8 bases match TRBD1. V lost 1 base to trimming and J lost 3 bases; unmatched junction nucleotides: 13. Germline CDR1 is DFQATT and CDR2 is SNEGSKA (reference sequence). The CDR3 covers 17 residues. Here the CDR3 DNA reads TGCAGTGCTAGAGTAATAAGACAGGGGTGGGCGGACACTGAAGCTTTCTTT. This gives the protein CSARVIRQGWADTEAFF.

Remarks on this clonotype: A much larger clone is a single base away; this may be a read error. The chain uses TRBV7-9 and TRBJ2-5; 9 bases are a match to TRBD1. The J call may be faulty, since TRBJ2-7 better matches the DNA end. The germline V gene encodes CDR1 SEHNR and CDR2 FQNEAQ (reference sequence). This CDR3 spans 14 amino acids. The CDR3 loop is CASSPGQGILEQYF. The CDR3 DNA is TGTGCCAGCAGCCCGGGACAGGGAATTCTCGAGCAGTACTTC.

In its sample, this clonotype was seen a few times. J is TRBJ2-4 and V is TRBV5-1; a possible D gene is TRBD1 (6 bases). Germline CDR1 is SGHRS and CDR2 is YFSETQ. This CDR3 spans 16 amino acids. Trimming took off 4 bases at V and 0 bases at J, with 14 bases between the two ends. CDR3 in DNA: TGCGCCAGCAGCACCGGACAGTATGAAGCCAAAAACATTCAGTACTTC. Its translation: CASSTGQYEAKNIQYF.

The J gene is TRBJ1-5, the V gene TRBV6-6, with TRBD1 matching over 7 bases. After removal of 2 bases from V and 4 bases from J, the junction contained 8 bases not matched to a gene. The CDR3 has 16 residues. Germline CDR1 MNHNY, CDR2 SVGAGI (reference sequence). CDR3 coding DNA: TGTGCCAGCAGTTACAGGGTGGCAGGGGGAAATCAGCCCCAGCATTTT. The encoded protein is CASSYRVAGGNQPQHF.

This clonotype was picked up many times. This chain connects TRBV5-1 to TRBJ2-5; D is unclear. V gave up 0 bases and J gave up 7 bases, with 4 bases separating them. The CDR3 length is 11 residues. The V gene's germline CDR1 is SGHRS and CDR2 YFSETQ. CDR3: CASSLASTQYF. DNA for the CDR3: TGCGCCAGCAGCTTGGCATCGACCCAGTACTTC.

The chain recombines TRBV12-5 with TRBJ1-1, with D perhaps TRBD1 (5 bases). CDR3 length equals 15 residues. Germline V gene lookup returns CDR1 LGHNT and CDR2 FRNRAP. Trimming shortened V by 1 base and J by 0 bases, and 9 bases separated the two germline ends. CDR3 DNA sequence: TGTGCTAGTGGTTTGGCACAGGTTGTGAACACTGAAGCTTTCTTT. Translated: CASGLAQVVNTEAFF.

This clonotype was seen only a few times. The genes are TRBV30 and TRBJ2-3, with D possibly TRBD1 on 6 matching bases. The ends were cut back, 5 bases at V and 1 base at J, with 16 bases in the middle. The CDR3 loop spans 15 amino acids. CDR1 and CDR2 from the germline V gene are GTSNPN and SVGIG (reference sequence). The CDR3 here is CAWSPGARGTDTQYF. The CDR3, as DNA: TGTGCCTGGTCCCCAGGGGCGAGGGGCACAGATACGCAGTATTTT.

The chain is built from TRBV3-1 and TRBJ1-2; weak D call: TRBD1 (6 bases). The CDR3 is made up of 14 amino acids. CDR1 and CDR2 (germline): LGHDT, YNNKEL (reference sequence). V lost 4 bases to trimming and J lost 4 bases, with 13 bases between them. CDR3 sequence (DNA): TGTGCCAGCAGCCTGCTTTCGGGGGCCTATGGCTACACCTTC. It codes for CASSLLSGAYGYTF.

The chain employs TRBV6-1 and TRBJ1-5; 11 nucleotides align to TRBD1. Germline assignment: CDR1 MNHNS and CDR2 SASEGT. This CDR3 has 19 amino acids. The J segment lost 0 bases and the V segment lost 6 bases, leaving 13 bases of the junction unmatched. CDR3 sequence: CASSNPGQGGQYSNQPQHF. DNA for the CDR3: TGTGCCAGCAGCAATCCGGGACAGGGGGGCCAGTATAGCAATCAGCCCCAGCATTTT.